This T cell receptor beta chain was sequenced for a study of regulatory T cells in long-lasting Graves disease. Time point noted: newly diagnosed GD, antithyroid drugs for less than 3 months. PBMC RNA served as the TCR library source. Blood from the periphery, approximately 8.6 milliliters in all, was drawn into EDTA tubes. This clonotype was counted at least ten times. Its antigen is unknown. Researchers made TCR beta libraries by using iRepertoire HTBI primers and running Arm-PCR on CDR3 regions. TCRdb reprocessed the multiplex PCR reads with MiXCR, giving one entry per CDR3 protein. The data hold some 320,000 distinct CDR3 sequences, with 15% to 20% observed a single time. V was cut by 0 bases and J by 3 bases, with 11 bases left in between. Germline values: CDR1 DFQATT, CDR2 SNEGSKA (reference sequence). CDR3 size: 14 residues. Study-wide points: TCR diversity in persistent Graves' patients was below that of newly diagnosed ones. Persistent disease showed a preference for TRBV28, TRBJ1-2 and TRBJ2-5. Small sample size may have lowered accuracy.

The source material was peripheral blood mononuclear cells (PBMCs), sampled at new diagnosis, from a patient treated with antithyroid drugs. This clonotype was sampled from a female donor with Graves disease. The V gene is TRBV20-1, the J gene TRBJ2-5; D is perhaps TRBD1 (6 bases). This CDR3 is CSAREGTPEETQYF. In nucleotides, the CDR3 is TGCAGTGCTAGAGAAGGGACACCCGAAGAGACCCAGTACTTC.